A single TCR beta chain is shown here with its context. Its antigen is unidentified. This entry is derived from a study of T cells in Graves' hyperthyroidism and ophthalmopathy. RNA transcripts yielded amplified TCR beta CDR3 regions. In the first-round RT-PCR of the TCR CDR3, the HTBI primer set was used. Using its own MiXCR run on the multiplex PCR reads, TCRdb lists one record per CDR3 protein. The table has about 700,000 distinct CDR3 sequences, 13% to 15% seen once; the top ten hold about a tenth. In germline, CDR1 is KGHDR, CDR2 SFDVKD. The CDR3 has 15 residues. V lost 4 bases and J 3 bases, leaving 12 bases between the germline ends. Whole-study results and caveats: In the analysis, a 13 V-J model separated ophthalmopathy from stable hyperthyroidism.

PBMCs were sourced from over 8.5 ml fresh peripheral blood. This chain connects TRBV24-1 to TRBJ2-4; no reliable D call. The TCR originated in a woman younger than 30 with Graves' hyperthyroidism. Material: blood. CDR3 nucleotide sequence: TGTGCCACCAGTGACGGGTCCCAGGACAAAAACATTCAGTACTTC. The encoded protein is CATSDGSQDKNIQYF.